This T cell receptor beta chain derives from a study of T-cell reconstitution after alpha-beta-depleted transplantation in children. Unique molecular identifiers were incorporated when the TCRbeta library was constructed. Each CDR3 protein gets one entry after TCRdb re-called the PCR reads with MiXCR. The data hold approximately 400,000 distinct CDR3 sequences, with approximately 10% observed a single time. The CDR3 loop spans 14 amino acids. V lost 0 bases and J lost 2, with 9 bases in between. The germline gives CDR1 DFQATT, CDR2 SNEGSKA (reference sequence). This sequence joins TRBV20-1 and TRBJ2-3; D ambiguous. The origin of this receptor is a human donor who donated a stem cell graft to a child with acute myeloid leukemia. Sequenced here: PBMCs from the stem cell graft donor, sampled from the stem cell graft. Here the CDR3 DNA reads TGCAGTGCTAGAGAGGTGGGGAACACAGATACGCAGTATTTT. Protein product: CSAREVGNTDTQYF.